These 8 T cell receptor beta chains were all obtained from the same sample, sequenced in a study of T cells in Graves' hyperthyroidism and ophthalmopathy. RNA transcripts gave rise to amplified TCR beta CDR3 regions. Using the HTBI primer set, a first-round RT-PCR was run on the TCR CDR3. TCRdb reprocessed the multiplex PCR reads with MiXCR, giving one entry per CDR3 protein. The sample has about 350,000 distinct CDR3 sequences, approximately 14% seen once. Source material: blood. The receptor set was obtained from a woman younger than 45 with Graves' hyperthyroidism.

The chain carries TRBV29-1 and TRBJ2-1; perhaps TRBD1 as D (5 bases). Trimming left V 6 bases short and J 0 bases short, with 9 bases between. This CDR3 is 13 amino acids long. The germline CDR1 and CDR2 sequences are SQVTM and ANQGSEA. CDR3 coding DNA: TGCAGCGTCCTGACAGACTCCTACAATGAGCAGTTCTTC. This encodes CSVLTDSYNEQFF.

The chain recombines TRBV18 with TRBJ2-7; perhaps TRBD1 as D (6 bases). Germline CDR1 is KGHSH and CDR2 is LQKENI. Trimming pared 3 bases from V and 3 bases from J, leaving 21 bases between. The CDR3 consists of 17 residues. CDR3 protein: CASSPRLPGTPLYEQYF. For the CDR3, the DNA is TGTGCCAGCTCACCCCGCCTCCCGGGGACACCCCTCTACGAGCAGTACTTC.

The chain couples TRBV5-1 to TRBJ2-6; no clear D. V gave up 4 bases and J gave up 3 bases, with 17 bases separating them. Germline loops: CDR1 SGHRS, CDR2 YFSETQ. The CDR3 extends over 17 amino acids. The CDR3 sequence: CASSHRELPGGANVLTF. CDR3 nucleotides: TGCGCCAGCAGCCATAGAGAGCTCCCTGGTGGGGCCAACGTCCTGACTTTC.

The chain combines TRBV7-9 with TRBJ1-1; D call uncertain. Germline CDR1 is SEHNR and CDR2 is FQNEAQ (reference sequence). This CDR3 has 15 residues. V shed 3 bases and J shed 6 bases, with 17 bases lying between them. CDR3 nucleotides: TGTGCCAGCAGCTTGGTATCAGCAAGCGTCTCTGAAGCTTTCTTT. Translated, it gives CASSLVSASVSEAFF.

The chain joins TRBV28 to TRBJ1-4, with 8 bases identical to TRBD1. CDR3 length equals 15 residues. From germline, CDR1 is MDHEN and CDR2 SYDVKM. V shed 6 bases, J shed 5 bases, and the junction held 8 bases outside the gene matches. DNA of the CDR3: TGTGCCAGCAGCCCGCGACAGGGGCAAAATGAAAAACTGTTTTTT. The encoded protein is CASSPRQGQNEKLFF.

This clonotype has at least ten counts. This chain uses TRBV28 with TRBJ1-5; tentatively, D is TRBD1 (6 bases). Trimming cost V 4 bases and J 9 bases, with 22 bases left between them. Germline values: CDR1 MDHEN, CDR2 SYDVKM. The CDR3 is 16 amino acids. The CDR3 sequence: CASSSPRQGGIRPQHF. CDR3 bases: TGTGCCAGCAGTTCCCCCCGTCAAGGGGGGATCAGGCCCCAGCATTTT. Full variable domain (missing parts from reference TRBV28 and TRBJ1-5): DVKVTQSSRYLVKRTGEKVFLECVQDMDHENMFWYRQDPGLGLRLIYFSYDVKMKEKGDIPEGYSVSREKKERFSLILESASTNQTSMYLCASSSPRQGGIRPQHFGDGTRLSIL.

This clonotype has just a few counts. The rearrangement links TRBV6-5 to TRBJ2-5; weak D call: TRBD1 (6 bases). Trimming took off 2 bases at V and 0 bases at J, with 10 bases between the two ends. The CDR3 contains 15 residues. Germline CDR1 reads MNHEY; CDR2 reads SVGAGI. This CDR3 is CASSYTGSHQETQYF. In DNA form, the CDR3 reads TGTGCCAGCAGTTACACAGGGTCCCACCAAGAGACCCAGTACTTC.

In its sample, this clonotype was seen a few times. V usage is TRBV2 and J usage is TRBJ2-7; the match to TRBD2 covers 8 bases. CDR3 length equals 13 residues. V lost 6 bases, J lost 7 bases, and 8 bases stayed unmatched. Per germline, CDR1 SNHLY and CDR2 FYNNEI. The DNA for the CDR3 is TGTGCCAGCAGCAAAGCGGGGGTAGGGGAGCAGTACTTC. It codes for CASSKAGVGEQYF.